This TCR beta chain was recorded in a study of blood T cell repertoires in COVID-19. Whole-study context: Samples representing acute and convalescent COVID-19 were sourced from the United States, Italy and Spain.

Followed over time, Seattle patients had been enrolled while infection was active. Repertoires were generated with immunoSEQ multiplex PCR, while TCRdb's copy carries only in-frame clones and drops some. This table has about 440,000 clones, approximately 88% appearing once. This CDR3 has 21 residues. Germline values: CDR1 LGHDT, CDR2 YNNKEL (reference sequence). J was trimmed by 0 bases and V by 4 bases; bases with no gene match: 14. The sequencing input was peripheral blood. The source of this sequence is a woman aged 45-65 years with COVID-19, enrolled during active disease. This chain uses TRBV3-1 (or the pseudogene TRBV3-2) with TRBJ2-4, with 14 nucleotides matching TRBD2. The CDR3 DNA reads TGTGCCAGCAGCCCCCGGACTAGCGGGGGGACTCTAGCTCTAGCCAAAAACATTCAGTACTTC. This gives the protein CASSPRTSGGTLALAKNIQYF.